This TCR beta chain derives from a study of shared clonotypes between healthy human individuals (dated by TCRdb to between 2020 and 2021). For context, the study as a whole: The cohort included three men and two women between 18 and 49 years of age. Per donor, three plates each were used for CD4 naive and CD4 memory, two for CD8 naive, and one for CD8 memory. Different laboratories and diverse techniques were used to prepare libraries and sequence TCR repertoires, to increase sequencing depth and limit assay-specific biases. The study deeply sequenced blood TCR repertoires of several healthy adults to estimate repertoire size and the extent of clonotype sharing between individuals. Between about 0.8 and 8.9 billion PBMCs per donor were obtained by leukapheresis.

The donors were healthy, HIV-negative adults who had no recently reported acute infections or vaccinations. All donors were Caucasian adults living in Nashville, Tennessee, USA. The CD8 memory samples were a combination of magnetically selected CD45RO+ cells and CCR7-negative CD45RA+ effector memory (TemRA) cells. Blood was collected by leukapheresis, and PBMCs were isolated by Ficoll-Histopaque density gradient centrifugation and then cryopreserved in liquid nitrogen vapor phase. Purity and quantity of every magnetically sorted T cell population were checked by analytical flow cytometry. Genomic DNA was isolated from every sorted fraction and measured by UV absorbance on a Nanodrop 2000c. This clone was seen repeatedly, ten times or more. No antigen is known for it. Per-base quality was not reported, and no clone a single base away is much larger than it. As encoded in the germline V gene (reference sequence), CDR1 is MNHEY while CDR2 is SMNVEV. The CDR3 covers 14 residues, taking in both the cysteine and the phenylalanine. Only the CDR3 region is kept as DNA, spanning 42 bases read in frame from base 1. V is clipped by 8 bases and J by 4 bases, and the sequence between their germline boundaries is 17 bases long.

TCR CDR3 regions were amplified from genomic DNA by multiplex PCR using the deep immunoSEQ assay. Genomic DNA extracted from each cell subset was distributed evenly over all wells of several immunoSEQ 96-well plates, and each plate served as one replicate. Each replicate PCR for sorted subsets received roughly 200 ng genomic DNA, equal to about 30,000 T cell genomes. Purified libraries were measured with a Qubit 3.0 fluorometer, size-checked on a Bioanalyzer 2100, and measured again with the KAPA Library Quantification kit. Every immunoSEQ 96-well plate was sequenced on a dedicated single-read 150-cycle Illumina NextSeq 550 flow cell. In the authors' own workflow: The immunoSEQ output contained only junctional sequences without quality scores, so filtering could not match that applied to full-length reads. Sequences were annotated with PyIR, a Python wrapper for IgBLAST v1.9, and V/J genes and CDR3 were assigned using IMGT germline references. Any read was removed if the V/J assignment was weak (E-value above 1e-6), the CDR3 was missing, or the read contained stop codons, out-of-frame junctions, or ambiguous translated residues. V3J clonotypes were defined as sequences sharing the same inferred V gene, J gene, and CDR3 amino acid sequence. To compute the percentage overlap between repertoires, the number of shared unique clonotypes was divided by the size of the smaller repertoire. Richness of each repertoire was evaluated using RTK rarefaction, the Chao1 estimator, and Recon v2.1 estimates of unobserved clonotypes. Generation probabilities were computed with OLGA for all TCRbeta clonotypes obtained by the gDNA method from several donors. As stored in TCRdb, this immuneACCESS dataset retains in-frame rearrangements with V and J assigned. A fraction of the clones does not appear; measured against another copy, unresolved V genes explain less than half of the discrepancy, and the remainder lacks a known reason. That table furnishes V, J and clone size, whereas the DNA furnished D and trimming. The sample table holds around 690,000 clones, of which roughly 91% were seen once. 34% of the sample lies in the top ten.

Broader findings and caveats from the paper: Sampling was restricted to blood, and TCR repertoires in tissue are likely to differ from TCR repertoires in blood. Naive subsets generally had larger estimated clonotype richness than memory subsets. Across four donors, about 4.5% of naive CD4, over 3% of naive CD8, approximately 2.5% of memory CD4, and under 0.45% of memory CD8 clonotypes were shared. Even with the large sequencing depth, rarefaction of the sorted-subset datasets indicated that sequencing was incomplete. Clonotypes shared by all four sorted-subset donors showed higher generation probabilities than non-shared clonotypes. Pairwise subsampling indicated that sequencing depth was expected to affect the degree of clonotype sharing among donors. The genetic and exposure-history diversity represented was limited by the small number of donors.

The source of this sequence is a man aged 18 to 29 in good health. Some clones in this sample may be carry-over from other donors' samples. The V and J segments used are TRBV27 and TRBJ1-2; tentative D gene TRBD1, with 6 bases matching. Sequenced material: memory CD8+ T cells from PBMCs. The cell subset or site label on this specimen signifies: CD45RO+ cells pooled with CCR7-negative TemRA cells. The nucleotide sequence is TGTGCCAGCGCCCCTTCAGGACAGCCCTATGGCTACACCTTC. This gives the protein CASAPSGQPYGYTF.